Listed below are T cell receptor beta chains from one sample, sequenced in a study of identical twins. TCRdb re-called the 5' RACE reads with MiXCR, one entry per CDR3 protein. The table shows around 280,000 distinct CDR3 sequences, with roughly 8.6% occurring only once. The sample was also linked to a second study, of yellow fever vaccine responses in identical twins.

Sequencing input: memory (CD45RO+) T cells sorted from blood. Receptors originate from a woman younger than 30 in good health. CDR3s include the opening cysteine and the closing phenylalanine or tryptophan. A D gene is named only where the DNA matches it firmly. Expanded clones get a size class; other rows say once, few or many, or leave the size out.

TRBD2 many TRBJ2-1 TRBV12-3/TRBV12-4 CASSFPRGRTNNEQFF TGTGCCAGCAGTTTCCCTCGCGGGAGGACAAACAATGAGCAGTTCTTC
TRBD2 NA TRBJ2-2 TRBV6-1 CASRPRLAGVDTGELFF TGTGCCAGCAGGCCCCGACTAGCGGGAGTTGACACCGGGGAGCTGTTTTTT
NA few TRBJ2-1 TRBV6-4 CASSDGTTHEQFF TGTGCCAGCAGTGACGGAACAACCCATGAGCAGTTCTTC
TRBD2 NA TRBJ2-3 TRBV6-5 CASSYLFAGGTTDTQYF TGTGCCAGCAGTTACCTGTTCGCGGGGGGTACCACAGATACGCAGTATTTT
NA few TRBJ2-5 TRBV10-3 CAISGGGIGQETQYF TGTGCCATCAGTGGTGGAGGGATCGGCCAGGAGACCCAGTACTTC
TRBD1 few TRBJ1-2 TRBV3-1 CASSQHIRDSSSGYTF TGTGCCAGCAGCCAGCATATCCGGGACAGCAGCTCTGGCTACACCTTC
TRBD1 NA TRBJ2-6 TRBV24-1 CATSETTGSGANVLTF TGTGCCACCAGTGAGACGACAGGGTCTGGGGCCAACGTCCTGACTTTC
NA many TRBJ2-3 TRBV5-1 CASSPGAGWGHTDTQYF TGCGCCAGCAGCCCCGGAGCGGGCTGGGGGCACACAGATACGCAGTATTTT
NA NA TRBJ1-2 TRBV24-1 CATSDSSRLYGYTF TGTGCCACCAGTGATTCTTCAAGATTATATGGCTACACCTTC
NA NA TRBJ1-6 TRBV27 CASSPPWGSGSPLHF TGTGCCAGCAGTCCCCCTTGGGGCTCCGGTTCACCCCTCCACTTT
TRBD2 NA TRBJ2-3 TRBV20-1 CSVGTSGGAGTDTQYF TGCAGTGTCGGGACTAGCGGGGGGGCGGGCACAGATACGCAGTATTTT
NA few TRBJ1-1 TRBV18 CASSANENTEAFF TGTGCCAGCTCAGCTAATGAGAACACTGAAGCTTTCTTT
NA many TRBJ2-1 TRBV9 CASSVRTKQSYNEQFF TGTGCCAGCAGCGTACGGACTAAACAGTCCTACAATGAGCAGTTCTTC
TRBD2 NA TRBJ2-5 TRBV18 CASSPGLARYNQETQYF TGTGCCAGCTCACCCGGACTAGCTCGATATAATCAAGAGACCCAGTACTTC
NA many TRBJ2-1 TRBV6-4 CASSDSMEGPNEQFF TGTGCCAGCAGTGACTCGATGGAAGGTCCCAATGAGCAGTTCTTC
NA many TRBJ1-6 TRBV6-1 CASRTGRAPYNSPLHF TGTGCCAGCAGAACCGGGAGGGCTCCCTATAATTCACCCCTCCACTTT
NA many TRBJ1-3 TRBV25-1 CASSEPLDSSSGNTIYF TGTGCCAGCAGTGAACCCTTGGACAGCAGCTCTGGAAACACCATATATTTT
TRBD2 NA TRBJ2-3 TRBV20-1 CSARKGSGTADTQYF TGCAGTGCTAGGAAGGGTAGCGGGACGGCAGATACGCAGTATTTT
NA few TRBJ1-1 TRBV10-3 CAISESSGSTEAFF TGTGCCATCAGTGAGTCGTCAGGGAGCACTGAAGCTTTCTTT
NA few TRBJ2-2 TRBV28 CASSFLITNTGELFF TGTGCCAGCAGTTTTCTAATCACGAACACCGGGGAGCTGTTTTTT
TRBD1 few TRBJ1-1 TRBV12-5 CASRRDRHLGTEAFF TGTGCTAGTCGCCGGGACAGGCACCTGGGCACTGAAGCTTTCTTT
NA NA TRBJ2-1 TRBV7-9 CASSPRIGLNNEQFF TGTGCCAGCAGCCCGCGGATAGGCCTGAACAATGAGCAGTTCTTC
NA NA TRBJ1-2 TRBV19 CASRLSTGANYGYTF TGTGCCAGTAGGCTGTCGACAGGAGCTAACTATGGCTACACCTTC
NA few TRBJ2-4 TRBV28 CASSFSGQKNIQYF TGTGCCAGCAGTTTTTCAGGACAGAAAAACATTCAGTACTTC
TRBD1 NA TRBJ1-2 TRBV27 CASSLKGAGFNYGYTF TGTGCCAGCAGTTTAAAGGGGGCGGGTTTTAACTATGGCTACACCTTC
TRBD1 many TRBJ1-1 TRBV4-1 CASSPGQGEAFF TGCGCCAGCAGCCCCGGACAGGGCGAAGCTTTCTTT
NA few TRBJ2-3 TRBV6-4 CASSDAPEDTQYF TGTGCCAGCAGTGACGCGCCGGAGGATACGCAGTATTTT
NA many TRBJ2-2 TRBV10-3 CAISRSENTGELFF TGTGCCATCAGTAGATCCGAAAACACCGGGGAGCTGTTTTTT
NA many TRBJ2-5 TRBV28 CASSLTGLTTRYF TGTGCCAGCAGTTTGACTGGACTGACTACTCGGTACTTC
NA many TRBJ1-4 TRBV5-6 CASSPGQTRNEKLFF TGTGCCAGCAGTCCAGGACAGACAAGAAATGAAAAACTGTTTTTT
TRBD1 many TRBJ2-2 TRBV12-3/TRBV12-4 CASSPNRGSNTGELFF TGTGCCAGCAGCCCAAACAGGGGCTCGAACACCGGGGAGCTGTTTTTT
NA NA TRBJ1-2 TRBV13 CASSLSAWQGYGYTF TGTGCCAGCAGCTTATCTGCTTGGCAGGGGTATGGCTACACCTTC
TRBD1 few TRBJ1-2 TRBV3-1 CASSQDQGTGVYTF TGTGCCAGCAGCCAAGATCAGGGGACAGGGGTCTACACCTTC
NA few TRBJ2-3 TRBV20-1 CSARDFRSDTQYF TGCAGTGCTAGAGATTTTAGGTCAGATACGCAGTATTTT
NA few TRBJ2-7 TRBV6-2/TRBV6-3 CASSYVTTRSLYEQYF TGTGCCAGCAGTTACGTGACTACCCGTTCCCTCTACGAGCAGTACTTC
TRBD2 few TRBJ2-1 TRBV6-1 CASRGSGGMYNEQFF TGTGCCAGCAGAGGTTCGGGAGGGATGTACAATGAGCAGTTCTTC
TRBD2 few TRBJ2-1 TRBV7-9 CASSLGLAGERNEQFF TGTGCCAGCAGCCTGGGACTAGCGGGGGAACGCAATGAGCAGTTCTTC
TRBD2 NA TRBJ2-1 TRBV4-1 CASRKDWVASGYNEQFF TGCGCCAGCAGAAAAGATTGGGTGGCTAGCGGTTACAATGAGCAGTTCTTC
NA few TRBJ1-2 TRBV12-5 CASGSPPKDSSANYGYTF TGTGCTAGTGGTTCGCCACCCAAAGACTCGTCAGCTAACTATGGCTACACCTTC
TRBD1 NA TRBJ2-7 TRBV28 CASNRQGVYEQYF TGTGCCAGTAACAGACAGGGAGTTTACGAGCAGTACTTC
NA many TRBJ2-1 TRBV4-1 CASSQDTPQGPEQFF TGCGCCAGCAGCCAAGATACCCCCCAGGGGCCTGAGCAGTTCTTC
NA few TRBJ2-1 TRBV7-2 CASSLEMQQFF TGTGCCAGCAGCTTAGAAATGCAGCAGTTCTTC
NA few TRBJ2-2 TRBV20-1 CSARDSRANTGELFF TGCAGTGCTAGAGACTCCAGGGCCAACACCGGGGAGCTGTTTTTT
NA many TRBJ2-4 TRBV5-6 CASSLRGNKNIQYF TGTGCCAGCAGCTTGAGGGGAAACAAAAACATTCAGTACTTC
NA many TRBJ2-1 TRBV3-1 CASSQDNLLITYNEQFF TGTGCCAGCAGCCAAGATAATTTGCTTATCACCTACAATGAGCAGTTCTTC
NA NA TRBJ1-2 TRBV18 CASSPERGPKGGYTF TGTGCCAGCTCACCAGAACGGGGACCGAAGGGTGGCTACACCTTC
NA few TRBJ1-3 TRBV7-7 CASSSGKGAGNTIYF TGTGCCAGCAGCTCGGGGAAGGGCGCGGGAAACACCATATATTTT
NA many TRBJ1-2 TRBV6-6 CASSWTRVNYGYTF TGTGCCAGCAGCTGGACCAGGGTTAACTATGGCTACACCTTC
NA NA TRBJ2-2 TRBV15 CATSGRQASNTGELFF TGTGCCACCAGCGGTAGACAGGCCTCGAACACCGGGGAGCTGTTTTTT
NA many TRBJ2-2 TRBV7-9 CASSLQGNTGELFF TGTGCCAGCAGCTTGCAGGGGAACACCGGGGAGCTGTTTTTT
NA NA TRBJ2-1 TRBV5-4 CASSYPLARNEQFF TGTGCCAGCAGCTACCCCCTAGCGAGGAATGAGCAGTTCTTC
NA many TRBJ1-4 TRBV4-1 CASSHPYEKLFF TGCGCCAGCAGCCATCCCTACGAAAAACTGTTTTTT
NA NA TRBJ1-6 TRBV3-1 CASSQEPGAALHF TGTGCCAGCAGCCAAGAACCGGGGGCCGCCCTCCACTTT
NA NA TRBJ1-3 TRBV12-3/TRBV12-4 CASTTPPGQTSSGNTIYF TGTGCCAGCACCACCCCCCCAGGACAGACCAGCTCTGGAAACACCATATATTTT
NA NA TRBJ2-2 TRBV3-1 CASSQDIWNTGELFF TGTGCCAGCAGCCAAGATATATGGAACACCGGGGAGCTGTTTTTT
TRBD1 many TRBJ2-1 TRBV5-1 CASSADRETGEQFF TGCGCCAGCAGCGCGGACAGGGAGACTGGTGAGCAGTTCTTC